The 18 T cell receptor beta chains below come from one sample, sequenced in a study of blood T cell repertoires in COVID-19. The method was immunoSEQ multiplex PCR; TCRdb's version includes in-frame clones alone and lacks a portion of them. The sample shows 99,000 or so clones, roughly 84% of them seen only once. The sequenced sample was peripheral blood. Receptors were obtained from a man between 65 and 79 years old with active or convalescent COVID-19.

CDR3 loop: CASRAGGPYNEQFF. For the CDR3, the DNA is TGTGCCAGCAGAGCGGGGGGGCCCTACAATGAGCAGTTCTTC. The chain uses TRBV11-3 and TRBJ2-1; 10 positions agree with TRBD2. Looked up from germline, CDR1 is SGHNT and CDR2 is YENEEA. There are 14 residues in the CDR3. Trimming at V came to 6 bases and at J to 2 bases, leaving 1 base not matched to a gene. Full variable domain (rest looked up from reference TRBV11-3 and TRBJ2-1): EAGVVQSPRYKIIEKKQPVAFWCNPISGHNTLYWYLQNLGQGPELLIRYENEEAVDDSQLPKDRFSAERLKGVDSTLKIQPAELGDSAVYLCASRAGGPYNEQFFGPGTRLTVL.

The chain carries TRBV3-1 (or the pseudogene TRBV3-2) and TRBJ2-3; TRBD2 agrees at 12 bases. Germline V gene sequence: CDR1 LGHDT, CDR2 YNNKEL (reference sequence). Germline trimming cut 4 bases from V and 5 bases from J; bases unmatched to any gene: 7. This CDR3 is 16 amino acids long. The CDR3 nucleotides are TGTGCCAGCAGCCCATACCAGGGACTAGCGGGAGATACGCAGTATTTT. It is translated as CASSPYQGLAGDTQYF.

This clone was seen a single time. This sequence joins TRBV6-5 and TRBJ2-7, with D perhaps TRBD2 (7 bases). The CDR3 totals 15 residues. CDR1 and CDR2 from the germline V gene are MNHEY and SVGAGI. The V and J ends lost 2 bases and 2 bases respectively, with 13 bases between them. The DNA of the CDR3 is TGTGCCAGCAGTTACGGGAGGGGGGGAACCTACGAGCAGTACTTC. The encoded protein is CASSYGRGGTYEQYF.

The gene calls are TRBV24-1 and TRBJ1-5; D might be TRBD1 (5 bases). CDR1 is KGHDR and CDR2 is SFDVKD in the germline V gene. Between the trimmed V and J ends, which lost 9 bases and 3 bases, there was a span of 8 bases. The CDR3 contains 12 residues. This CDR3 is CATGGDNQPQHF. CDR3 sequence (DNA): TGTGCCACCGGGGGGGACAATCAGCCCCAGCATTTT.

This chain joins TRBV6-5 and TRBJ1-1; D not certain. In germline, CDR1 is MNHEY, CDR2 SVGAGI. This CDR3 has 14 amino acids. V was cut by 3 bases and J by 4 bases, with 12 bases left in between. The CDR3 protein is CASSYVGSGTEAFF. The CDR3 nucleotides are TGTGCCAGCAGTTATGTGGGTTCGGGCACTGAAGCTTTCTTT.

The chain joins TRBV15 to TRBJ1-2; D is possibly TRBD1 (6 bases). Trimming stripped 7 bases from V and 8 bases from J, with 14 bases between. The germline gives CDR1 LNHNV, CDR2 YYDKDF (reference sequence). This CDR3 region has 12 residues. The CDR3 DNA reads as TGTGCCACCACTAAGGGGGGGGACGGCTACACCTTC. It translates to CATTKGGDGYTF.

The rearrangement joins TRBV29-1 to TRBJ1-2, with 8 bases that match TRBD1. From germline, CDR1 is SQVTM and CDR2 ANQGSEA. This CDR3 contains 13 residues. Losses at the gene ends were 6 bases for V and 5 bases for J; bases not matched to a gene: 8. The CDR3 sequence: CSVPQGAGYGYTF. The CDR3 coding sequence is TGCAGCGTGCCCCAGGGGGCTGGTTATGGCTACACCTTC.

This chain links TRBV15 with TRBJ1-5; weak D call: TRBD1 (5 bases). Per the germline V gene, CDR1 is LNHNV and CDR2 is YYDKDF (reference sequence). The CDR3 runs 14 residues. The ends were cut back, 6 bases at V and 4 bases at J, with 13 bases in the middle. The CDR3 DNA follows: TGTGCCACCAGTATGGACGGGGGGAATCAGCCCCAGCATTTT. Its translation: CATSMDGGNQPQHF.

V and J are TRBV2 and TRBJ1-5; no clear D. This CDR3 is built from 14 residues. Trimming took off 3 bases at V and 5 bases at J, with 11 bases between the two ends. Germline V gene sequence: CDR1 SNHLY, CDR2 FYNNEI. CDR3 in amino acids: CASSDERGYQPQHF. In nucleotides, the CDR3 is TGTGCCAGCAGTGACGAGAGAGGGTATCAGCCCCAGCATTTT.

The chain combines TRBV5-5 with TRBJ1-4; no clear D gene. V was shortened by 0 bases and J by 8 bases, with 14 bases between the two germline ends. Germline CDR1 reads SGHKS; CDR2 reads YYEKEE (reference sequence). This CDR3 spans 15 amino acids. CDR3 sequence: CASSLEAATGEKLFF. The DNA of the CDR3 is TGTGCCAGCAGCTTGGAGGCGGCTACGGGGGAAAAACTGTTTTTT.

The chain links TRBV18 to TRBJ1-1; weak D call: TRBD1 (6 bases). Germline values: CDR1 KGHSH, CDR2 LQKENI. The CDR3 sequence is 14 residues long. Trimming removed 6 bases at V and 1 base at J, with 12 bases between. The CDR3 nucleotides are TGTGCCAGCTCTCCCGGGACAAAGAACACTGAAGCTTTCTTT. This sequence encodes CASSPGTKNTEAFF.

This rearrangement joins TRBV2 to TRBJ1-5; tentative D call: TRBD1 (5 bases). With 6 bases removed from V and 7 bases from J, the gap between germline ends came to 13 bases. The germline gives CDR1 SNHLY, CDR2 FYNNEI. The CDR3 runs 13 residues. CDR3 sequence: CASSASGIQPQHF. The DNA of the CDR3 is TGTGCCAGCAGCGCATCAGGGATACAGCCCCAGCATTTT.

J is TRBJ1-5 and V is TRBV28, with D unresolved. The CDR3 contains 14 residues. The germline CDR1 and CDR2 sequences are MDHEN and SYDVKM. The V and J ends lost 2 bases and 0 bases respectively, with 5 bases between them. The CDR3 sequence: CASSLLDSNQPQHF. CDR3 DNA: TGTGCCAGCAGTTTACTAGATAGCAATCAGCCCCAGCATTTT. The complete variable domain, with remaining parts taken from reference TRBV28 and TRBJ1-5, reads DVKVTQSSRYLVKRTGEKVFLECVQDMDHENMFWYRQDPGLGLRLIYFSYDVKMKEKGDIPEGYSVSREKKERFSLILESASTNQTSMYLCASSLLDSNQPQHFGDGTRLSIL.

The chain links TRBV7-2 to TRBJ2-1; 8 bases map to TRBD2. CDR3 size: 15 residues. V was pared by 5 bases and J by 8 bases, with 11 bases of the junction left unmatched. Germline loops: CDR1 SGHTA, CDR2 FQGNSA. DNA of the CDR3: TGTGCCAGCAGCCCCAGCGGGGGCCTGGGACATGAGCAGTTCTTC. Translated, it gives CASSPSGGLGHEQFF.

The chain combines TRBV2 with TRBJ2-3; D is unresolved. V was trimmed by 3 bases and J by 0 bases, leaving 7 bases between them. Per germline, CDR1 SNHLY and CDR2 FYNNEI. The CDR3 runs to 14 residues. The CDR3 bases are TGTGCCAGCAGTGAGGGCCTTAGCACAGATACGCAGTATTTT. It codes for CASSEGLSTDTQYF.

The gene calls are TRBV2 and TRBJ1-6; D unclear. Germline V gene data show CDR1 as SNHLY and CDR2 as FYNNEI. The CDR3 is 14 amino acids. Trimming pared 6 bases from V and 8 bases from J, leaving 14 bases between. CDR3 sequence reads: CASRRVNGDSPLHF. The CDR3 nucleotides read TGTGCCAGCAGGAGGGTTAACGGGGATTCACCCCTCCACTTT.

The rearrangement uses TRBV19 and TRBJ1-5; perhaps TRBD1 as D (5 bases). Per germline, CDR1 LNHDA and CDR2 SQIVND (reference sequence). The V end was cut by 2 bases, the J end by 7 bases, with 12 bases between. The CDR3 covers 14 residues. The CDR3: CASSIQGDGQPQHF. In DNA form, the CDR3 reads TGTGCCAGTAGTATACAGGGTGATGGGCAGCCCCAGCATTTT.

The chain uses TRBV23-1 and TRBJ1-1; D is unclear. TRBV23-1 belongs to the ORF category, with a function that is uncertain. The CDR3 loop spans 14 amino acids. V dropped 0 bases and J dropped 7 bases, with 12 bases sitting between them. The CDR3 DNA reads TGCGCCAGCAGTCAATCTTGGGTGCGGGGTGAAGCTTTCTTT. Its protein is CASSQSWVRGEAFF.